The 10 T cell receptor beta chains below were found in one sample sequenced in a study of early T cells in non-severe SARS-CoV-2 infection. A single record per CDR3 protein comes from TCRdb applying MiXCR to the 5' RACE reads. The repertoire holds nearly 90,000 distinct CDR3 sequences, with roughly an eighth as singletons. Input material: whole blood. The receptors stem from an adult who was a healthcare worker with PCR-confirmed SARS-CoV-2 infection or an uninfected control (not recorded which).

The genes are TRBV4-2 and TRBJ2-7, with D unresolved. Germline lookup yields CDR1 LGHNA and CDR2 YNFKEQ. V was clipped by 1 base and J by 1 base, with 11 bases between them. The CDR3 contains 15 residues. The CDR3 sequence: CASSQAAALSYEQYF. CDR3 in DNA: TGTGCCAGCAGCCAAGCGGCAGCTCTGTCCTACGAGCAGTACTTC.

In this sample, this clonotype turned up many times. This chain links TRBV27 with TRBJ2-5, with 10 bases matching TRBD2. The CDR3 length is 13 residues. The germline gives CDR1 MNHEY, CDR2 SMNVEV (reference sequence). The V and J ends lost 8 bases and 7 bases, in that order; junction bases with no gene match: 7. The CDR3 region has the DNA TGTGCCAGCTCGAGCGGGAGGGGCCGGACCCAGTACTTC. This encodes CASSSGRGRTQYF.

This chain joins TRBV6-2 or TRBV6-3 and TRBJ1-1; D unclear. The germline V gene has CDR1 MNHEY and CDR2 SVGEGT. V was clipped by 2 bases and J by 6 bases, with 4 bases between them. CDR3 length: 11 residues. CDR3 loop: CASSYPSEAFF. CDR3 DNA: TGTGCCAGCAGTTACCCTTCTGAAGCTTTCTTT.

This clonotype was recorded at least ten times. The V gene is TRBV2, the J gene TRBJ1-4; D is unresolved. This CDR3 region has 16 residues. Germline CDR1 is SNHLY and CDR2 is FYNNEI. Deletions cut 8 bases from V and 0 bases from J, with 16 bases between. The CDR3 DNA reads TGTGCCAGCGAGGAATTGGAGGCCGCAACTAATGAAAAACTGTTTTTT. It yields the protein CASEELEAATNEKLFF.

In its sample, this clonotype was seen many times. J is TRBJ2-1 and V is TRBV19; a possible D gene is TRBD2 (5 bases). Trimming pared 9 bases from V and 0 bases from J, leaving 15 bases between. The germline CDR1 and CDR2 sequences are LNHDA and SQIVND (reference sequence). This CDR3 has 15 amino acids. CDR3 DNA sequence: TGTGCCAGCAGGCTAGCTTCCAGCTCCTACAATGAGCAGTTCTTC. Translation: CASRLASSSYNEQFF.

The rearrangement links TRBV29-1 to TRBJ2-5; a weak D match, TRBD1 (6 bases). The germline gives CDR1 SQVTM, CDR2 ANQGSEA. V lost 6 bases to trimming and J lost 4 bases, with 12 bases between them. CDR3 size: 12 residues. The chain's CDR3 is CSVGDTLETQYF. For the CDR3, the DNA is TGCAGCGTAGGGGACACACTAGAGACCCAGTACTTC.

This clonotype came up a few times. CDR3 coding DNA: TGTGCCAGCAGCCTAATCCAGGGGGGTAGTACAGATACGCAGTATTTT. Translated: CASSLIQGGSTDTQYF. This chain joins TRBV4-2 and TRBJ2-3, with D possibly matching TRBD1 (7 bases). Germline values: CDR1 LGHNA, CDR2 YNFKEQ. Trimming pared 4 bases from V and 3 bases from J, leaving 17 bases between. The CDR3 has 16 amino acids.

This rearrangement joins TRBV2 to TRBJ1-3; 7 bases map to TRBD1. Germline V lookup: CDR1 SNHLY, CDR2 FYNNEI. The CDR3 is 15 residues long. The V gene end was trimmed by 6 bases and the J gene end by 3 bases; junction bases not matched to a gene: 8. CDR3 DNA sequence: TGTGCCAGCAGACGGGCGACAGGGAGTGGAAACACCATATATTTT. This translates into CASRRATGSGNTIYF.

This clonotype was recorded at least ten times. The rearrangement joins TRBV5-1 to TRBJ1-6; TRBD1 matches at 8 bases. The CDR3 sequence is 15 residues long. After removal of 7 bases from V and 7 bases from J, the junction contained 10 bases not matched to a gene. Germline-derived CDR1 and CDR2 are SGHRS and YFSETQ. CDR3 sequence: CASRLSDRVNSPLHF. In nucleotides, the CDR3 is TGCGCCAGCCGCCTCTCGGACAGGGTGAATTCACCCCTCCACTTT.

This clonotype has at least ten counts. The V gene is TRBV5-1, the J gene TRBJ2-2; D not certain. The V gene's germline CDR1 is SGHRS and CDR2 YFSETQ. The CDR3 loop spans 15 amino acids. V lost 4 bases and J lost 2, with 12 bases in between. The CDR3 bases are TGCGCCAGCAGCCCGTCCCGGGCCAACACCGGGGAGCTGTTTTTT. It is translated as CASSPSRANTGELFF.